What follows are 6 T cell receptor beta chains derived from one specimen sequenced in a study of OX40 agonist ivuxolimab in advanced cancers. Here immunoSEQ multiplex PCR was the method, and the copy in TCRdb shows in-frame clones only, minus some. The top ten hold around 25% of the sample, which has about 80,000 clones, approximately 85% seen once. The starting material was CD4+ or CD8+ T cells sorted from blood, obtained in a trial of the OX40 agonist ivuxolimab. These receptors all come from an adult with an advanced solid tumor such as melanoma, head and neck, liver or kidney cancer.

The chain links TRBV19 to TRBJ2-1; D may be TRBD1 or TRBD2 (5 bases each). The CDR3 has 14 amino acids. The ends were cut back, 5 bases at V and 4 bases at J, with 12 bases in the middle. The germline V gene encodes CDR1 LNHDA and CDR2 SQIVND (reference sequence). The CDR3 DNA sequence: TGTGCCAGTAGTCTCGGGACCCGGTACAATGAGCAGTTCTTC. Its protein product is CASSLGTRYNEQFF.

V is TRBV7-2 and J is TRBJ1-5; TRBD1 aligns across 7 bases. Germline V gene data show CDR1 as SGHTA and CDR2 as FQGNSA. The V and J ends lost 4 bases and 3 bases, in that order; junction bases with no gene match: 9. This CDR3 is built from 16 residues. CDR3 amino acids: CASSSTGQAYNQPQHF. CDR3 nucleotides: TGTGCCAGCAGCTCAACCGGACAGGCATACAATCAGCCCCAGCATTTT.

CDR3 protein: CAWSVTSYRVSTYEQYF. CDR3 nucleotides: TGTGCCTGGAGTGTAACCAGTTACAGGGTGTCCACCTACGAGCAGTACTTC. The chain recombines TRBV30 with TRBJ2-7, with D possibly matching TRBD1 (6 bases). The CDR3 is 17 residues long. V lost 0 bases and J 2 bases, leaving 20 bases between the germline ends. CDR1 GTSNPN and CDR2 SVGIG come from the germline V gene (reference sequence).

The rearrangement links TRBV10-3 to TRBJ1-5; the match to TRBD1 covers 7 bases. Germline V lookup: CDR1 ENHRY, CDR2 SYGVKD. The junction had 6 bases not matched to a gene; V was cut back by 6 bases and J by 1 base. The CDR3 loop spans 15 amino acids. The CDR3: CAIRKTGDSNQPQHF. Here the CDR3 DNA reads TGTGCCATCAGGAAAACAGGGGACAGCAATCAGCCCCAGCATTTT.

In its sample, this clone was seen once. The chain is built from TRBV30 and TRBJ1-1; weak D call: TRBD1 (6 bases). The CDR3 is 15 residues long. Germline V lookup: CDR1 GTSNPN, CDR2 SVGIG (reference sequence). V was trimmed by 3 bases and J by 4 bases, leaving 18 bases between them. In DNA form, the CDR3 reads TGTGCCTGGAGAGCCCCCGGCAGGGGCACCACTGAAGCTTTCTTT. Translating gives CAWRAPGRGTTEAFF.

The chain joins TRBV5-1 to TRBJ2-2, with D perhaps matching TRBD1 or TRBD2 (5 bases each). V was shortened by 0 bases and J by 0 bases, with 9 bases between the two germline ends. Germline lookup yields CDR1 SGHRS and CDR2 YFSETQ. This CDR3 has 16 amino acids. CDR3 residues: CASSLVGGSNTGELFF. As DNA, the CDR3 is TGCGCCAGCAGCTTGGTTGGGGGTTCGAACACCGGGGAGCTGTTTTTT.